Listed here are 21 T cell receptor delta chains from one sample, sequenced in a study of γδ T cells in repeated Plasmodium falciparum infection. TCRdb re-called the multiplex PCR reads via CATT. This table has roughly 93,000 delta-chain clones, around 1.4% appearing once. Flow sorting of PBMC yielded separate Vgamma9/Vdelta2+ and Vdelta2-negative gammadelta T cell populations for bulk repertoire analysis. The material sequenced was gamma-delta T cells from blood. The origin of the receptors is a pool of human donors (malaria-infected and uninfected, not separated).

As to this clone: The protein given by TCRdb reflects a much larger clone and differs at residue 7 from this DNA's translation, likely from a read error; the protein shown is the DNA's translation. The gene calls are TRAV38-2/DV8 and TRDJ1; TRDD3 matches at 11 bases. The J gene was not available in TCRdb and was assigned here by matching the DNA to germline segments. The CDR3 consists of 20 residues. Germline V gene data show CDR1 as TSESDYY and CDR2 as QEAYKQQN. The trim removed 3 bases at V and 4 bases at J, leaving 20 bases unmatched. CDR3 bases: TGTGCTTATAGGAACCAACCTCCAGTTTGGGGGATACGCTCGGGCGATAAACTCATCTTT. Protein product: CAYRNQPPVWGIRSGDKLIF.

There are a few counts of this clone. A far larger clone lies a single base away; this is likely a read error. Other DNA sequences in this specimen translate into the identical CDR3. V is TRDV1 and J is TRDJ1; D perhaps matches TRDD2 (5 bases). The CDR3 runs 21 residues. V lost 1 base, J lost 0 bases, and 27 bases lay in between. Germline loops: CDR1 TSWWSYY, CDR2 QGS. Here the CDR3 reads CALGERLENLLSPYYTDKLIF. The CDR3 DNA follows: TGTGCTCTTGGGGAACGCCTTGAGAACCTACTGAGCCCTTATTACACCGATAAACTCATCTTT.

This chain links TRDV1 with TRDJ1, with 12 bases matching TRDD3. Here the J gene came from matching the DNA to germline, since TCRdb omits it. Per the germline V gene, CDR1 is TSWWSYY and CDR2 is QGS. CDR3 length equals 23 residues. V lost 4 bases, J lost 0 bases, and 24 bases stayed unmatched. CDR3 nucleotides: TGTGCTCTTGGGGCTCTAGTGTCCCCACCATACTGGGGGATACTGGCGTACACCGATAAACTCATCTTT. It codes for CALGALVSPPYWGILAYTDKLIF.

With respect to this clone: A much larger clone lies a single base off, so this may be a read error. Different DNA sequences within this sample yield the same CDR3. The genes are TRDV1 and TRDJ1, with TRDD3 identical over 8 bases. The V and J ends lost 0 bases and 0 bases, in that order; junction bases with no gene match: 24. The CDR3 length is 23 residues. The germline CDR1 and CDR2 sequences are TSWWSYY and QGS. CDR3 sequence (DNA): TGTGCTCTTGGGGAACTTGGCTTCCTTTACCTGAGATTGGGGGATTCCAACACCGATAAACTCATCTTT. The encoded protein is CALGELGFLYLRLGDSNTDKLIF.

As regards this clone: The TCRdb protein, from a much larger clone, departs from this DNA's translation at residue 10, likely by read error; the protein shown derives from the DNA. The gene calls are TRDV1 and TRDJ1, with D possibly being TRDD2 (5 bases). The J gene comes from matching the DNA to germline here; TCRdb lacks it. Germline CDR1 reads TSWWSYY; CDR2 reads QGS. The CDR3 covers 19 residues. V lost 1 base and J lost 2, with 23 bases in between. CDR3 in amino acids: CALGEPEIPAEIGTDKLIF. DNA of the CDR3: TGTGCTCTTGGGGAACCGGAGATTCCTGCAGAGATTGGGACCGATAAACTCATCTTT.

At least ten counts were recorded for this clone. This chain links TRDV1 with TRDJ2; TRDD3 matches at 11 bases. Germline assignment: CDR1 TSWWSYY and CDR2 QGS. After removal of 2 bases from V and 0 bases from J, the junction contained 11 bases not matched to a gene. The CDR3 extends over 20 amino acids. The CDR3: CALGEGLGDTSGALTAQLFF. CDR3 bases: TGTGCTCTTGGGGAAGGGCTGGGGGATACTTCGGGAGCTTTGACAGCACAACTCTTCTTT.

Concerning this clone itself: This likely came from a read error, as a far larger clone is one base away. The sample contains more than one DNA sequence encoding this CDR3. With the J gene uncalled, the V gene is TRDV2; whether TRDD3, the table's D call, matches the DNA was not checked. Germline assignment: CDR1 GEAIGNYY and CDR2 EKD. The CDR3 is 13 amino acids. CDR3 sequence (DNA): TGTGCCTGTCTGACTGGGGGATACGAAAAACTTATCTTT. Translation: CACLTGGYEKLIF.

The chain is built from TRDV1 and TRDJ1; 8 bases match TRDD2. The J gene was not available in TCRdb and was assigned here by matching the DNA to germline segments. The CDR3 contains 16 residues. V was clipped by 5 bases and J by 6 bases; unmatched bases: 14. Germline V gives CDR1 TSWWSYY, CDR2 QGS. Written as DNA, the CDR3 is TGTGCTCTTGGGATCACTTCCTACCCGAGGGGGAATAAACTCATCTTT. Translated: CALGITSYPRGNKLIF.

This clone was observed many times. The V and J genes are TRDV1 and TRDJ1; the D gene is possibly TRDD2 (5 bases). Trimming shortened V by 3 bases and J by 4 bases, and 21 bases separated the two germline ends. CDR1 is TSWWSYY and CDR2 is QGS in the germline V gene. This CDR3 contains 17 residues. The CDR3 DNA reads TGTGCTCTTGGGGAGGCTACGTTTAGCCCCTACCGCGATAAACTCATCTTT. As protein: CALGEATFSPYRDKLIF.

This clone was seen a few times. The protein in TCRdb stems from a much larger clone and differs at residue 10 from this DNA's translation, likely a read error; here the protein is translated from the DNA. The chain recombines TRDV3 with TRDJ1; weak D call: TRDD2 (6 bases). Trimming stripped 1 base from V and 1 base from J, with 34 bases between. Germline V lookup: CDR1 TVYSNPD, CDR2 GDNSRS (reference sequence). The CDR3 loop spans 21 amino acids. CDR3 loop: CAFTLVGGLPPLNFSTDKLIF. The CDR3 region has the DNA TGTGCCTTTACCCTGGTTGGTGGCCTTCCCCCCCTAAACTTTAGCACCGATAAACTCATCTTT.

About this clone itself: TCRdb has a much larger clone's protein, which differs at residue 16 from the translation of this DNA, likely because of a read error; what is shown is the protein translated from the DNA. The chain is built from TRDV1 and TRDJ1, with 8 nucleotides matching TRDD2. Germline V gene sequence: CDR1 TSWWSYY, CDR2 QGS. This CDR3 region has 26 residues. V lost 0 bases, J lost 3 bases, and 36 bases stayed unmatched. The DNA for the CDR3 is TGTGCTCTTGGGGAACTAGGAGTCAGGAGCTTCCTACGGCTGGGGACGCCACCCAACCCATCCGATAAACTCATCTTT. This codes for CALGELGVRSFLRLGTPPNPSDKLIF.

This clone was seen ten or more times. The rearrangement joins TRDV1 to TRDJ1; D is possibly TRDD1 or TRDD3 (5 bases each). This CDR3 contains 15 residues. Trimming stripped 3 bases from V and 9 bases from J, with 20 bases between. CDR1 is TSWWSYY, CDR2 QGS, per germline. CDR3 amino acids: CALGDKYIPGGELIF. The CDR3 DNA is TGTGCTCTTGGGGATAAATACATTCCGGGGGGGGAACTCATCTTT.

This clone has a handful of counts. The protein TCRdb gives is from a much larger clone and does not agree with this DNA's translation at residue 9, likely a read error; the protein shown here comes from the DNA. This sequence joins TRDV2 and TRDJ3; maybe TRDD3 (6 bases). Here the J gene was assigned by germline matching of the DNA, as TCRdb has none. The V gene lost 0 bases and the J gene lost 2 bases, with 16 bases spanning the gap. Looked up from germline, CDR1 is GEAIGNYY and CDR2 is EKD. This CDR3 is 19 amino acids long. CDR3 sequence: CACDTAGGGRPWDTRQMFF. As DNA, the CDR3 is TGTGCCTGTGACACCGCCGGGGGAGGCCGCCCCTGGGACACCCGACAGATGTTTTTC.

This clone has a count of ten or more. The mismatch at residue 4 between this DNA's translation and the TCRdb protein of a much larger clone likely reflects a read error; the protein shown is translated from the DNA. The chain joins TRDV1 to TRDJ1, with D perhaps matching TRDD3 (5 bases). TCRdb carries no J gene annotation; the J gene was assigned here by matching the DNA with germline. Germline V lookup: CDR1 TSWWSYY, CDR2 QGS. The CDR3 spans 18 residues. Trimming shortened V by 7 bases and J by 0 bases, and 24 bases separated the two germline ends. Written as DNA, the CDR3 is TGTGCTCTTGAGGGAGGATATATTGGTGGGTCCTACACCGATAAACTCATCTTT. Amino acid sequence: CALEGGYIGGSYTDKLIF.

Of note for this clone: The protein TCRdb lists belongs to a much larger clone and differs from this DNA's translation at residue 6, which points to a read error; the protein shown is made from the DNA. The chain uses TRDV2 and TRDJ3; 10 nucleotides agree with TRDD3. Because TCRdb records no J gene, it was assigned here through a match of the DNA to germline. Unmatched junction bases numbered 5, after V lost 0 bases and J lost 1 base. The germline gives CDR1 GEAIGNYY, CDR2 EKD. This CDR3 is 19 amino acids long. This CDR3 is CACDTALGDRSWDTRQMFF. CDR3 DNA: TGTGCCTGTGACACCGCTCTGGGGGATAGATCCTGGGACACCCGACAGATGTTTTTC.

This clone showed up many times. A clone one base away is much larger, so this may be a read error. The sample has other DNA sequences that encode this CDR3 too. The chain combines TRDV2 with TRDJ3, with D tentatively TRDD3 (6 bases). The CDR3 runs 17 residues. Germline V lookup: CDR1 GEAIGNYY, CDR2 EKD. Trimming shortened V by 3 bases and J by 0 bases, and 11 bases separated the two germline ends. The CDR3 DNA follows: TGTGCCTGTGACTGGGGGCCTAGCTCCTGGGACACCCGACAGATGTTTTTC. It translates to CACDWGPSSWDTRQMFF.

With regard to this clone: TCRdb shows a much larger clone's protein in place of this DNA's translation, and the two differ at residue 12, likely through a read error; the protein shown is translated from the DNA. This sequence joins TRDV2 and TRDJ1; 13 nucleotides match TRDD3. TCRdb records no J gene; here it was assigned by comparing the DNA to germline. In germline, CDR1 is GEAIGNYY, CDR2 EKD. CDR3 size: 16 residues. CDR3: CACDTYWGIRTNKLIF. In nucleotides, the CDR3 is TGTGCCTGTGACACGTACTGGGGGATACGCACCAATAAACTCATCTTT.

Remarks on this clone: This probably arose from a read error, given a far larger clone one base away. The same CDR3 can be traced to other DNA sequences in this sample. The CDR3 loop is CACDLVGDDTRQMFF. CDR3 nucleotide sequence: TGTGCCTGCGACCTTGTGGGGGACGACACCCGACAGATGTTTTTC. V gene TRDV2 combines with J gene TRDJ3; the match to TRDD3 covers 7 bases. Germline CDR1 reads GEAIGNYY; CDR2 reads EKD. The CDR3 is made up of 15 amino acids. J was trimmed by 7 bases and V by 7 bases; bases with no gene match: 9.

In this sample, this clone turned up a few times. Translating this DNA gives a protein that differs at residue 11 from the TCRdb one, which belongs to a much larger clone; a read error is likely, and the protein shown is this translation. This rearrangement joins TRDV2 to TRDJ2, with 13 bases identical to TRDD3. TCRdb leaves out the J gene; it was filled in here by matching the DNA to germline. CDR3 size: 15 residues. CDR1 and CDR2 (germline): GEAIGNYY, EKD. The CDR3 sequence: CACDRLGDTTVQLFF. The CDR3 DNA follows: TGTGCCTGTGACAGACTGGGGGATACGACAGTACAACTCTTCTTT.

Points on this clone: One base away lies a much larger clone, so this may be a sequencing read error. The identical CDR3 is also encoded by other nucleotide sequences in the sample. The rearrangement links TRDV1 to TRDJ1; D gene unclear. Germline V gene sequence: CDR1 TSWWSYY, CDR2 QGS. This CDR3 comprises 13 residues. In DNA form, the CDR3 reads TGTGCTCTTGGGGTACCTGGCACCGATAAGCTCATCTTT. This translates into CALGVPGTDKLIF.

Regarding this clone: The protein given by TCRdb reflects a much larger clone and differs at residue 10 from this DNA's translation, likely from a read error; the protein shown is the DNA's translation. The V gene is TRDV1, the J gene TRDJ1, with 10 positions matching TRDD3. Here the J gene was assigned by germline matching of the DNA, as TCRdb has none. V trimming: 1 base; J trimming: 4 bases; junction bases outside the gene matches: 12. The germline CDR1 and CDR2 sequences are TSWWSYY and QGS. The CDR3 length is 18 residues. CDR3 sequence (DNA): TGTGCTCTTGGGGAACCGTACTGGGGGATGCGCCGGGGCGATAAACTCATCTTT. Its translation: CALGEPYWGMRRGDKLIF.